This entry lists 25 T cell receptor beta chains sequenced from one sample in a study of Graves' ophthalmopathy and Graves' hyperthyroidism. The TCR beta CDR3 regions underwent amplification from RNA transcripts. The first round was an RT-PCR with HTBI primers, and the second round was a multiplex PCR. Each CDR3 protein is one row after TCRdb ran MiXCR on the multiplex PCR reads. The table records hundreds of thousands of distinct CDR3 sequences, 45% to 55% of them present only once. Sequencing was done on a sample of peripheral blood. Receptor source: an adult man with Graves' ophthalmopathy.

In nucleotides, the CDR3 is TGCAGTGCTAGAGTGACTGGGGAAAAACTGTTTTTT. Translating gives CSARVTGEKLFF. The rearrangement links TRBV20-1 to TRBJ1-4; D is unclear. Trimming shortened V by 1 base and J by 8 bases, and 8 bases separated the two germline ends. The CDR3 spans 12 residues. Germline V gives CDR1 DFQATT, CDR2 SNEGSKA (reference sequence).

This chain links TRBV7-9 with TRBJ1-1; no clear D. V shed 5 bases and J shed 0 bases, with 7 bases lying between them. From germline, CDR1 is SEHNR and CDR2 FQNEAQ (reference sequence). There are 13 residues in the CDR3. CDR3 nucleotides: TGTGCCAGCAGCAAGCTGATGAACACTGAAGCTTTCTTT. Its translation is CASSKLMNTEAFF.

There are many counts of this clonotype. This chain joins TRBV2 and TRBJ1-2; D unresolved. The CDR3 contains 13 residues. From germline, CDR1 is SNHLY and CDR2 FYNNEI. V was pared by 1 base and J by 6 bases, with 9 bases between. The DNA of the CDR3 is TGTGCCAGCAGTGAAGGGCAGCTAGATGGCTACACCTTC. Protein product: CASSEGQLDGYTF.

The rearrangement links TRBV5-6 to TRBJ1-4; D uncertain. V was clipped by 0 bases and J by 3 bases, with 12 bases between them. The germline gives CDR1 SGHDT, CDR2 YYEEEE. This CDR3 region has 16 residues. The CDR3 loop is CASSLAGVRANEKLFF. DNA for the CDR3: TGTGCCAGCAGCTTGGCTGGGGTTCGGGCTAATGAAAAACTGTTTTTT.

The chain carries TRBV10-3 and TRBJ1-3, with TRBD1 matching 7 bases. V was pared by 3 bases and J by 5 bases, with 19 bases of the junction left unmatched. From germline, CDR1 is ENHRY and CDR2 SYGVKD. CDR3 size: 19 residues. DNA for the CDR3: TGTGCCATCAGTGACTCGAGAGGGACAGATCTCTGGCTGCGAAACACCATATATTTT. Translation gives CAISDSRGTDLWLRNTIYF.

Details on this clonotype: A much larger clonotype is one base distant, so this may be a read error. The chain couples TRBV15 to TRBJ2-5; 8 bases are shared with TRBD1. The CDR3 extends over 14 amino acids. CDR1 is LNHNV, CDR2 YYDKDF, per germline (reference sequence). V shed 5 bases, J shed 3 bases, and the junction held 5 bases outside the gene matches. The chain's CDR3 is CATSGPTGEETQYF. Here the CDR3 DNA reads TGTGCCACCAGCGGCCCGACAGGGGAAGAGACCCAGTACTTC.

The J gene is TRBJ2-5, the V gene TRBV12-3 or TRBV12-4; D ambiguous. The CDR3 spans 13 residues. V lost 3 bases and J lost 3, with 8 bases in between. CDR3 nucleotides: TGTGCCAGCAGTTTTGTTGGGGAAGAGACCCAGTACTTC. Protein: CASSFVGEETQYF.

In regard to this clonotype: One junction end disagrees with the germline gene, perhaps due to a read error. This sequence joins TRBV19 and TRBJ1-1; D possibly corresponds to TRBD1 (6 bases). The germline CDR1 and CDR2 sequences are LNHDA and SQIVND (reference sequence). The CDR3 length is 13 residues. The CDR3, as DNA: TGTGCCAGCCAAGGACAGATGAACACTGAAGCTCTCTTT. Translation gives CASQGQMNTEALF.

This clonotype turned up a few times. This chain uses TRBV19 with TRBJ2-7; D is undetermined. This CDR3 region has 13 residues. Trimming shortened V by 2 bases and J by 0 bases, and 5 bases separated the two germline ends. Germline CDR1 and CDR2: LNHDA and SQIVND (reference sequence). Here the CDR3 reads CASSIKSSYEQYF. The CDR3 region has the DNA TGTGCCAGTAGTATAAAAAGCTCCTACGAGCAGTACTTC.

J is TRBJ2-6 and V is TRBV12-3 or TRBV12-4; D is unclear. Trimming stripped 7 bases from V and 1 base from J, with 5 bases between. The CDR3 covers 13 residues. CDR3 nucleotides: TGTGCCAGCATAAGATCTGGGGCCAACGTCCTGACTTTC. Translation: CASIRSGANVLTF.

Concerning this clonotype: A much larger clone sits a single nucleotide away, making a read error possible. The J gene is TRBJ2-7, the V gene TRBV20-1, with D possibly matching TRBD2 (6 bases). This CDR3 is 13 amino acids long. The germline gives CDR1 DFQATT, CDR2 SNEGSKA (reference sequence). CDR3 region: CNAREASAYQQYF. Here the CDR3 DNA reads TGCAATGCTAGGGAGGCCAGTGCCTACCAGCAGTACTTC.

This clonotype was detected only a few times. The CDR3 protein is CASSFQENTEAFF. CDR3 DNA: TGTGCCAGCAGCTTTCAGGAGAACACTGAAGCTTTCTTT. The gene calls are TRBV7-3 and TRBJ1-1, with D uncertain. The germline V and J ends were trimmed by 3 bases and 1 base, with 6 bases remaining between them. Per germline, CDR1 SGHTA and CDR2 FQGTGA. The CDR3 loop spans 13 amino acids.

This clonotype was found many times. The rearrangement links TRBV10-3 to TRBJ2-2, with TRBD2 as a possible D gene (6 bases). V lost 4 bases to trimming and J lost 6 bases, with 12 bases between them. The length of the CDR3 is 14 residues. In germline, CDR1 is ENHRY, CDR2 SYGVKD. CDR3: CAISGRGSSGELFF. CDR3 bases: TGTGCCATCAGTGGACGGGGGTCTTCCGGGGAGCTGTTTTTT.

This clonotype was seen at least ten times. This chain connects TRBV15 to TRBJ2-5; D gene uncertain. Trimming cost V 7 bases and J 5 bases, with 11 bases left between them. The CDR3 is 12 residues long. Per the germline V gene, CDR1 is LNHNV and CDR2 is YYDKDF (reference sequence). The CDR3, as DNA: TGTGCCACCAACCGGGCTGGGGAGACCCAGTACTTC. Its protein is CATNRAGETQYF. Complete variable domain (other parts from reference TRBV15 and TRBJ2-5): DAMVIQNPRYQVTQFGKPVTLSCSQTLNHNVMYWYQQKSSQAPKLLFHYYDKDFNNEADTPDNFQSRRPNTSFCFLDIRSPGLGDTAMYLCATNRAGETQYFGPGTRLLVL.

About this clonotype itself: Given a much more abundant clone one base away, this may be a read error. The chain recombines TRBV2 with TRBJ2-6, with D possibly matching TRBD1 (6 bases). Germline V CDR1 and CDR2: SNHLY, FYNNEI. The CDR3 spans 14 residues. Trimming cost V 4 bases and J 3 bases, with 7 bases left between them. The CDR3 loop reads CASSGRGGANVLTF. The CDR3 DNA reads TGTGCCAGCAGTGGCAGGGGTGGGGCCAACGTCCTGACTTTC.

This sequence joins TRBV14 and TRBJ1-6, with 7 nucleotides matching TRBD1. This CDR3 is built from 13 residues. After removal of 6 bases from V and 6 bases from J, the junction contained 2 bases not matched to a gene. The germline CDR1 and CDR2 sequences are SGHDN and FVKESK. The chain's CDR3 is CASRGDSNSPLHF. The CDR3, as DNA: TGTGCCAGCAGGGGGGACAGTAATTCACCCCTCCACTTT.

This clonotype has just a few counts. The chain combines TRBV2 with TRBJ2-5; D is perhaps TRBD1 or TRBD2 (6 bases each). CDR3 length: 15 residues. Trimming took 6 bases from V and 5 from J, leaving 19 bases between them. CDR1 and CDR2 from the germline V gene are SNHLY and FYNNEI. The CDR3, as DNA: TGTGCCAGCAGCCTAGCGACAGGTAGAGGGGAGACCCAGTACTTC. This codes for CASSLATGRGETQYF.

The rearrangement links TRBV30 to TRBJ2-7; 7 nucleotides match TRBD2. The J segment lost 4 bases and the V segment lost 4 bases, leaving 4 bases of the junction unmatched. This CDR3 region has 12 residues. Per the germline V gene, CDR1 is GTSNPN and CDR2 is SVGIG (reference sequence). Here the CDR3 DNA reads TGTGCCTGGATCAGGGAGGGGTACGAGCAGTACTTC. Protein: CAWIREGYEQYF.

The rearrangement joins TRBV3-1 to TRBJ2-5; a possible D gene is TRBD2 (6 bases). Trimming shortened V by 3 bases and J by 5 bases, and 16 bases separated the two germline ends. Germline CDR1 and CDR2: LGHDT and YNNKEL (reference sequence). This CDR3 region has 15 residues. In nucleotides, the CDR3 is TGTGCCAGCAGCCACAGTTCTAGCGAGGGGGAGACCCAGTACTTC. It translates to CASSHSSSEGETQYF.

The chain couples TRBV19 to TRBJ2-7; TRBD1 matches 8 bases. Germline-derived CDR1 and CDR2 are LNHDA and SQIVND (reference sequence). The CDR3 length is 15 residues. The V and J ends lost 1 base and 5 bases, in that order; junction bases with no gene match: 7. The CDR3 region has the DNA TGTGCCAGTAGTATAGGGACAGGGTCAAACCACGAGCAGTACTTC. Its translation: CASSIGTGSNHEQYF.

The chain joins TRBV7-8 to TRBJ2-7; TRBD1 matches 9 bases. The CDR3 is 15 residues long. The germline gives CDR1 SGHVS, CDR2 FQNEAQ. J was trimmed by 4 bases and V by 5 bases; bases with no gene match: 9. The DNA of the CDR3 is TGTGCCAGCAGCCCCTCCGGACAGGGGAAGTACGAGCAGTACTTC. This sequence encodes CASSPSGQGKYEQYF.

V is TRBV19 and J is TRBJ2-5; D is perhaps TRBD1 (6 bases). The CDR3 is 16 residues long. Trimming stripped 6 bases from V and 2 bases from J, with 19 bases between. Germline CDR1 LNHDA, CDR2 SQIVND (reference sequence). The CDR3 here is CASRSRGQGGQETQYF. The CDR3 coding sequence is TGTGCCAGTAGATCCCGGGGCCAAGGGGGACAAGAGACCCAGTACTTC.

This clonotype was recorded many times. V usage is TRBV7-9 and J usage is TRBJ1-1; D call uncertain. V gave up 8 bases and J gave up 1 base, with 11 bases separating them. CDR1 is SEHNR and CDR2 is FQNEAQ in the germline V gene (reference sequence). The CDR3 has 13 residues. The CDR3, as DNA: TGTGCCAGCTCCTTTAGTGGGAACACTGAAGCTTTCTTT. Amino acid sequence: CASSFSGNTEAFF.

CDR3 residues: CASRPSTGLETQYF. CDR3 sequence (DNA): TGTGCCAGCAGGCCATCGACAGGGCTAGAGACCCAGTACTTC. The chain recombines TRBV2 with TRBJ2-5; 7 bases are shared with TRBD1. Germline V CDR1 and CDR2: SNHLY, FYNNEI. V gave up 6 bases and J gave up 4 bases; unmatched junction bases: 8. This CDR3 spans 14 amino acids.

The chain uses TRBV4-1 and TRBJ2-7; D gene uncertain. Trimming took 1 base from V and 2 from J, leaving 9 bases between them. Germline CDR1 is MGHRA and CDR2 is YSYEKL. The CDR3 spans 14 residues. The CDR3 sequence: CASSQARTPYEQYF. The CDR3 region has the DNA TGCGCCAGCAGCCAAGCCCGTACCCCCTACGAGCAGTACTTC.